This is a list of T cell receptor beta chains from one sample in a study of T cell responses to AZD1222 COVID-19 vaccine. Sequenced by immunoSEQ multiplex PCR; TCRdb stores in-frame clones only, minus some. The sample carries around 150,000 clones, roughly 92% recorded once. The sequencing here drew on peripheral blood, taken on day 0 of AZD1222 vaccination. The receptors stem from an adult in good health. The CDR3 runs from the conserved cysteine through the conserved F or W. D genes are given only for firm matches. Size tells how often a clone was seen (once, few, many) or the class of an expanded clone, and some rows leave it out.

V	D	J	size	DNA	CDR3
TRBV6-2/TRBV6-3	TRBD1	TRBJ2-7	NA	TGTGCCAGCAGCTCGGGACAGGGGGACGCCTACGAGCAGTACTTC	CASSSGQGDAYEQYF
TRBV24-1	TRBD1	TRBJ2-7	NA	TGTGCCACCAGTGATCCGGACAGGGTGGAAGGCGAGCAGTACTTC	CATSDPDRVEGEQYF
TRBV10-3	TRBD2	TRBJ2-3	NA	TGTGCCGCCGCTAGCGGGAGTGGGCTTGATACGCAGTATTTT	CAAASGSGLDTQYF
TRBV7-2	NA	TRBJ2-1	NA	TGTGCCAGCAGCTTAGGAGGGGTTTCAGTCGATGAGCAGTTCTTC	CASSLGGVSVDEQFF
TRBV5-1	NA	TRBJ1-1	NA	TGCGCCAGCAGCTTGGATAGCCAGGGAGGGACTGAAGCTTTCTTT	CASSLDSQGGTEAFF
TRBV5-1	NA	TRBJ2-2	NA	TGCGCCAGCAGCTTGGAGGGAACTAGCACCGGGGAGCTGTTTTTT	CASSLEGTSTGELFF
TRBV3-1/TRBV3-2	NA	TRBJ1-4	NA	TGTGCCAGCAGCCAAGCCGGAGGGATTAATGAAAAACTGTTTTTT	CASSQAGGINEKLFF
TRBV5-1	NA	TRBJ2-2	NA	TGCGCCAGCAGCTTGATGGAAAAGGGGACCGGGGAGCTGTTTTTT	CASSLMEKGTGELFF
TRBV24-1	TRBD2	TRBJ2-1	NA	TGTGCCACCAGTGAAGCGGGAGTGGCCTACAATGAGCAGTTCTTC	CATSEAGVAYNEQFF
TRBV18	TRBD1	TRBJ2-7	NA	TGTGCCAGCTCATCCCGGGACAGCGATGAGCAGTACTTC	CASSSRDSDEQYF
TRBV27	TRBD2	TRBJ2-1	NA	TGTGCCAGCAGTGTTAGCGGGAGAAGGAATGAGCAGTTCTTC	CASSVSGRRNEQFF
TRBV5-6	NA	TRBJ1-1	NA	TGTGCCAGCAACTTGGGGGGGAACACTGAAGCTTTCTTT	CASNLGGNTEAFF
TRBV7-9	NA	TRBJ2-3	NA	TGTGCCAGCACCCCGGAGGGGGCAGATACGCAGTATTTT	CASTPEGADTQYF
TRBV18	NA	TRBJ1-5	once	TGTGCCAGCTCAGCGGTCCGGGATCAGCCCCAGCATTTT	CASSAVRDQPQHF
TRBV27	NA	TRBJ2-7	once	TGTGCCAGCAGCATTGTCTGGGGCTACGAGCAGTACTTC	CASSIVWGYEQYF
TRBV5-1	TRBD1	TRBJ2-7	NA	TGCGCCAGCAGCAGGGAGGGACAGGGTGTGCGCGAGCAGTACTTC	CASSREGQGVREQYF
TRBV4-1	NA	TRBJ2-1	NA	TGCGCCAGCAGCCAAGCCAGAATGAGCTCCTACAATGAGCAGTTCTTC	CASSQARMSSYNEQFF
TRBV19	TRBD1	TRBJ1-1	NA	TGTGCCAGTAACCGGGACAGGGGAATCACTGAAGCTTTCTTT	CASNRDRGITEAFF
TRBV24-1	NA	TRBJ2-3	NA	TGTGCCACCAGTGATCCCGGTTTAGGGTCAGATACGCAGTATTTT	CATSDPGLGSDTQYF
TRBV19	TRBD1	TRBJ1-1	NA	TGTGCCGCATCTTGGGGCAGGGGGGAGAATGAAGCTTTCTTT	CAASWGRGENEAFF
TRBV7-9	TRBD2	TRBJ2-1	NA	TGTGCCAGCAGCTTAGCCCTAGGACTAGCGGGGGGCAATGAGCAGTTCTTC	CASSLALGLAGGNEQFF
TRBV11-3	TRBD2	TRBJ2-1	NA	TGTGCCAGCAGCTCCGGGACTAGCGGGATTCGGGGCAATGAGCAGTTCTTC	CASSSGTSGIRGNEQFF
TRBV5-1	TRBD2	TRBJ2-1	once	TGCGCCAGCAGCTTCGGGGGGGCTGGAGACGAGCAGTTCTTC	CASSFGGAGDEQFF
TRBV14	NA	TRBJ1-6	NA	TGTGCCAGCAGCCAGGGGGACATCTATAATTCACCCCTCCACTTT	CASSQGDIYNSPLHF
TRBV19	NA	TRBJ1-2	NA	TGTGCCAGTACGGGGGCAGCTAACTATGGCTACACCTTC	CASTGAANYGYTF
TRBV27	NA	TRBJ1-2	once	TGTGCCAGCAGTTCCGAGCACGGTGGCTACACCTTC	CASSSEHGGYTF
TRBV4-1	TRBD2	TRBJ2-3	NA	TGCGCCAGCAGCCAGGAGACTAGCGGGAGCCCAGATACGCAGTATTTT	CASSQETSGSPDTQYF
TRBV28	TRBD2	TRBJ2-7	NA	TGTGCCAGCAGTAAAGCGGGAGCCTACGAGCAGTACTTC	CASSKAGAYEQYF
TRBV27	TRBD1	TRBJ1-2	few	TGTGCCAGCAGTCGGGGGCGGACAGGGGACGGCTATGGCTACACCTTC	CASSRGRTGDGYGYTF
TRBV27	NA	TRBJ1-3	NA	TGTGCCAGCAGGAGTCAAGGAAACACCATATATTTT	CASRSQGNTIYF
TRBV20-1	NA	TRBJ1-1	NA	TGCAGTGCTAGTGGGGATTTGAACACTGAAGCTTTCTTT	CSASGDLNTEAFF
TRBV18	NA	TRBJ1-1	NA	TGTGCCAGCTCCCCCATCCCGACAGTGAACACTGAAGCTTTCTTT	CASSPIPTVNTEAFF
TRBV5-1	NA	TRBJ2-3	NA	TGCGCCAGCAGCTTGGAGAGGAGCACAGATACGCAGTATTTT	CASSLERSTDTQYF
TRBV6-5	NA	TRBJ2-7	NA	TGTGCCAGCAGACTTCTCGACACGGCTCTCTACGAGCAGTACTTC	CASRLLDTALYEQYF
TRBV5-1	NA	TRBJ1-2	once	TGCGCCAGCAGCTGGGGGGATCGAGATAACTATGGCTACACCTTC	CASSWGDRDNYGYTF
TRBV28	TRBD1	TRBJ2-7	few	TGTGCCAGCAGTTTAGTTTTGCAGGGGGCGACTAGCGAGCAGTACTTC	CASSLVLQGATSEQYF
TRBV5-4	NA	TRBJ1-1	NA	TGTGCCAGCATGGGAACAGGGAGGACTGAAGCTTTCTTT	CASMGTGRTEAFF
TRBV3-1/TRBV3-2	TRBD1	TRBJ1-2	NA	TGTGCCAGCAGCCAACAATCAACAGGGGTGCATGGCTACACCTTC	CASSQQSTGVHGYTF
TRBV2	NA	TRBJ1-5	NA	TGTGCCAGCAGTGAGGGGGGTTATAGCAATCAGCCCCAGCATTTT	CASSEGGYSNQPQHF